This T cell receptor (beta chain) is drawn from a study of control samples from healthy donors and cancer patients. This clone was observed a single time. V was trimmed by 2 bases and J by 7 bases, leaving 20 bases between them. CDR1 and CDR2 from the germline V gene are MNHEY and SVGEGT. The CDR3 covers 16 residues. The repertoire was sequenced with immunoSEQ multiplex PCR; TCRdb's copy has only in-frame clones and lacks some. The table includes about 190,000 clones, approximately 95% detected once. Specimen: blood. The rearrangement links TRBV6-2 or TRBV6-3 to TRBJ1-2; D perhaps matches TRBD1 (6 bases). This TCR was sampled from a man between 18 and 35 years old in good health. The CDR3 nucleotides are TGTGCCAGCAGTTACCGGGGGCCGCGTGAAGGCTCTGGCTACACCTTC. It is translated as CASSYRGPREGSGYTF.